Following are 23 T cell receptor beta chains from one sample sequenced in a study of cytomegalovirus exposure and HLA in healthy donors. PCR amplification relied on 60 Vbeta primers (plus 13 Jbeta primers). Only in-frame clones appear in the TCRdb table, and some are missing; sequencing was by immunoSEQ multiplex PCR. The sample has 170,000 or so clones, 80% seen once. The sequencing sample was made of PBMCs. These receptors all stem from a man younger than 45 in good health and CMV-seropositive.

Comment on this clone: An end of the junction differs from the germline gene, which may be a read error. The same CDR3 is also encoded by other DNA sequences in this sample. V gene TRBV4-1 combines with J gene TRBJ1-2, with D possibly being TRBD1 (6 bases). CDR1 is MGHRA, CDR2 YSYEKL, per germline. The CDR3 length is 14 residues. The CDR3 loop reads CASSQEGTSIGYTF. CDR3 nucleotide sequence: TGTGCCAGCAGCCAAGAAGGGACATCGATCGGCTACACCTTC.

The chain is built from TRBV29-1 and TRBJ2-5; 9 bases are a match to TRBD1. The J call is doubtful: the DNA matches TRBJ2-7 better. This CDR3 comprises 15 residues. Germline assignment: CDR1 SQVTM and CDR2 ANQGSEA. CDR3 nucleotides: TGCAGCGTTTCGTTCCGGGACAGGGTATCCTACGAGCAGTACTTC. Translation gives CSVSFRDRVSYEQYF.

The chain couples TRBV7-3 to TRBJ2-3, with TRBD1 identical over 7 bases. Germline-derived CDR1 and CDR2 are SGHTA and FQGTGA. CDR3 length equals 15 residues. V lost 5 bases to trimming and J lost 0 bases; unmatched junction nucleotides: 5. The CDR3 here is CASSQGGGSTDTQYF. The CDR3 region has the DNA TGTGCCAGCAGCCAAGGGGGCGGAAGCACAGATACGCAGTATTTT.

Written as DNA, the CDR3 is TGTGCCATCAGTGACCGCGGACAGGGGATGGGCACAGATACGCAGTATTTT. Translated: CAISDRGQGMGTDTQYF. The rearrangement uses TRBV10-3 and TRBJ2-3; 9 nucleotides match TRBD1. V lost 3 bases to trimming and J lost 1 base; unmatched junction nucleotides: 8. Germline CDR1 reads ENHRY; CDR2 reads SYGVKD. The CDR3 runs to 17 residues.

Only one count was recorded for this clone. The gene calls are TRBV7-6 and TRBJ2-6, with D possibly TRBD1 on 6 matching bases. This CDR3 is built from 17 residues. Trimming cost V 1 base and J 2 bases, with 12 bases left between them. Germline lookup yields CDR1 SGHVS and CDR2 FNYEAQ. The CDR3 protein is CASSLGPRGTGANVLTF. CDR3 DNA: TGTGCCAGCAGCTTAGGACCCAGGGGTACTGGGGCCAACGTCCTGACTTTC. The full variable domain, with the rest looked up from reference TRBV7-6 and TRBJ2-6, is GAGVSQSPRYKVTKRGQDVALRCDPISGHVSLYWYRQALGQGPEFLTYFNYEAQQDKSGLPNDRFSAERPEGSISTLTIQRTEQRDSAMYRCASSLGPRGTGANVLTFGAGSRLTVL.

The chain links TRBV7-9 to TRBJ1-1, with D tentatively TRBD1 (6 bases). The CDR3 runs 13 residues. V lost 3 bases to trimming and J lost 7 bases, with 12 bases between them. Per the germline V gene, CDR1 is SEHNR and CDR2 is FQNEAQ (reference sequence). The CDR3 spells CASSFGGRNEAFF. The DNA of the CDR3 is TGTGCCAGCAGCTTCGGGGGGCGAAATGAAGCTTTCTTT. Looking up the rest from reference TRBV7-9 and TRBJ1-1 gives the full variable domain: DTGVSQNPRHKITKRGQNVTFRCDPISEHNRLYWYRQTLGQGPEFLTYFQNEAQLEKSRLLSDRFSAERPKGSFSTLEIQRTEQGDSAMYLCASSFGGRNEAFFGQGTRLTVV.

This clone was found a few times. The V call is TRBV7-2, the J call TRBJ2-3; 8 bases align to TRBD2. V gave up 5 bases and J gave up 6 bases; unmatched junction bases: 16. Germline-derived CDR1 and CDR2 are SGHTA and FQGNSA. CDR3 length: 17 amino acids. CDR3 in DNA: TGTGCCAGCAGCCTGAGGGGAGTAGCGGGACCCGCGGATACGCAGTATTTT. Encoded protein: CASSLRGVAGPADTQYF.

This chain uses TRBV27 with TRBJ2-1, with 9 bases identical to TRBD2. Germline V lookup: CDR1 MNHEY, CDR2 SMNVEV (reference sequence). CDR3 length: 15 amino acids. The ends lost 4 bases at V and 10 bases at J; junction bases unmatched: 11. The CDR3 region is CASSSTGTSNLEQFF. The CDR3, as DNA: TGTGCCAGCAGTTCCACCGGGACTAGCAATTTAGAGCAGTTCTTC.

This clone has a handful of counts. CDR3 protein: CASRGQGQETQYF. The CDR3 bases are TGTGCCAGCAGGGGACAGGGGCAAGAGACCCAGTACTTC. This chain joins TRBV11-2 and TRBJ2-5; 10 bases are a match to TRBD1. CDR3 length: 13 residues. J lost 2 bases, V lost 6 bases, and 0 bases had no gene match. The V gene's germline CDR1 is SGHAT and CDR2 FQNNGV.

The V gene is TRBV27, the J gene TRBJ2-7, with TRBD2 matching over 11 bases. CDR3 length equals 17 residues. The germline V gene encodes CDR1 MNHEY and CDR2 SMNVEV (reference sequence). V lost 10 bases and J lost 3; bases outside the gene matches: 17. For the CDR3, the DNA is TGTGCCAACCCATGGGCTAGCGGGGGGCGGGTTTACTACGAGCAGTACTTC. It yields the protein CANPWASGGRVYYEQYF.

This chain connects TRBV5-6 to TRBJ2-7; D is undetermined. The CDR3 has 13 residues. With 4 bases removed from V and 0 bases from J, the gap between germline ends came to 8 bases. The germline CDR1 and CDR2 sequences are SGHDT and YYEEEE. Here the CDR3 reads CASSTDNSYEQYF. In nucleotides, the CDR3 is TGTGCCAGCAGCACTGACAACTCCTACGAGCAGTACTTC.

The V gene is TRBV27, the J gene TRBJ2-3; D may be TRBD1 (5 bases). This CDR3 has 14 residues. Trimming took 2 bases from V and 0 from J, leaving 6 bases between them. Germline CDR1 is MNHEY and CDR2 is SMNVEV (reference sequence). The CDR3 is CASSLQGSTDTQYF. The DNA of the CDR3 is TGTGCCAGCAGTTTACAGGGTAGCACAGATACGCAGTATTTT.

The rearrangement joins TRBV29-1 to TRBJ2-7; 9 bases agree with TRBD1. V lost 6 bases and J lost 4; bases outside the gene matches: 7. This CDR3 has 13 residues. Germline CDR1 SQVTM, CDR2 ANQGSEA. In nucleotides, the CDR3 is TGCAGCGTCCCGGGACAGGGCACGTACGAGCAGTACTTC. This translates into CSVPGQGTYEQYF.

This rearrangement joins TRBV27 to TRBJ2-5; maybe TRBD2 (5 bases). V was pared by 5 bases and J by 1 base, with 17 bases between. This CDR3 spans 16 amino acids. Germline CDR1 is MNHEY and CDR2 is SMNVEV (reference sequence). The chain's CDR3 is CASSLTSGDGQETQYF. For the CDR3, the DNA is TGTGCCAGCAGTCTAACAAGCGGAGACGGCCAAGAGACCCAGTACTTC.

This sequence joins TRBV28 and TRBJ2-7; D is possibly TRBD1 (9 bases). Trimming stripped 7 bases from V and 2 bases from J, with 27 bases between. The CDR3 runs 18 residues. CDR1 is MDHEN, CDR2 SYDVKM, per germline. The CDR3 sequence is CASTPGTGWGAGAYEQYF. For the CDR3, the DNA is TGTGCCAGCACCCCCGGGACAGGGTGGGGAGCGGGAGCCTACGAGCAGTACTTC.

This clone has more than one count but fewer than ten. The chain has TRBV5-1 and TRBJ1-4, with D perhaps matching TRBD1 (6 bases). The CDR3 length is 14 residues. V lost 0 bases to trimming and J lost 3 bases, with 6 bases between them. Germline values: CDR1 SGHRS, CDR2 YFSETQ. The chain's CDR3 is CASSLGTANEKLFF. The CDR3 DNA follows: TGCGCCAGCAGCTTGGGGACAGCTAATGAAAAACTGTTTTTT.

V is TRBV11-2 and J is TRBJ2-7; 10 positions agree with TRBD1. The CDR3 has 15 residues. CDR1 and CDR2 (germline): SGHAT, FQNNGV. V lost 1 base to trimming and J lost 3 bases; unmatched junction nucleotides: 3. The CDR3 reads CASSLVGTGDYEQYF. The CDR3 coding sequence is TGTGCCAGCAGCTTAGTGGGGACAGGGGACTACGAGCAGTACTTC.

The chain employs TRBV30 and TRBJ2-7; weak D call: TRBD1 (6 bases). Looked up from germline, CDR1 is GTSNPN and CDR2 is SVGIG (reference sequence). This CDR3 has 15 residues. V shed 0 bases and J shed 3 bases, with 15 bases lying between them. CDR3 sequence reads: CAWSVTGTLFYEQYF. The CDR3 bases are TGTGCCTGGAGTGTTACCGGGACACTTTTCTACGAGCAGTACTTC.

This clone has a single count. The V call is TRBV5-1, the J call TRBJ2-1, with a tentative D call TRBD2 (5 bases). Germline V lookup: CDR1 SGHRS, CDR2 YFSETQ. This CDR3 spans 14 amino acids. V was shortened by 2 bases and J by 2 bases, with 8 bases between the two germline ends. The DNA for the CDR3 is TGCGCCAGCAGCTTAGCTAGCACCTACAATGAGCAGTTCTTC. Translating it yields CASSLASTYNEQFF.

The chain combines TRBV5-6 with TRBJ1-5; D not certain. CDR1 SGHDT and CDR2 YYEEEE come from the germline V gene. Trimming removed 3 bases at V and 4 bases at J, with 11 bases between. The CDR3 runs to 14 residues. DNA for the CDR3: TGTGCCAGCAGCTACCTGCAGGAAAATCAGCCCCAGCATTTT. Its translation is CASSYLQENQPQHF.

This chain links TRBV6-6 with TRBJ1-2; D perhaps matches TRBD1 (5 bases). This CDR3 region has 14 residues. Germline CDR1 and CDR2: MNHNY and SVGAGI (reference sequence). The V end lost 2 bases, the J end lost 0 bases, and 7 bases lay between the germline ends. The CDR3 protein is CASSYGAANYGYTF. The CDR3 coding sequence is TGTGCCAGCAGTTACGGGGCAGCTAACTATGGCTACACCTTC.

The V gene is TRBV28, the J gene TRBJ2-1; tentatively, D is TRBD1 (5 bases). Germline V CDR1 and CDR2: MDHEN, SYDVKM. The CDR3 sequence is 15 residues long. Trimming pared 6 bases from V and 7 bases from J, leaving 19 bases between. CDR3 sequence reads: CASRPGLGGPNEQFF. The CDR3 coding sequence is TGTGCCAGCAGGCCAGGGCTAGGCGGACCTAATGAGCAGTTCTTC.

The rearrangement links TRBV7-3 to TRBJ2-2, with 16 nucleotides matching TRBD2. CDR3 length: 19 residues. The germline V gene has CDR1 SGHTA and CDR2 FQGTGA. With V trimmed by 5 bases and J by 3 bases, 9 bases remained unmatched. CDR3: CASSPAPGTSGRDTGELFF. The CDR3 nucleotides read TGTGCCAGCAGCCCCGCCCCCGGGACTAGCGGGAGGGACACCGGGGAGCTGTTTTTT.